This T cell receptor (beta chain) originates from a study of preoperative IRX-2 immunotherapy in early breast cancer. This table comes from immunoSEQ multiplex PCR, and its TCRdb copy is limited to in-frame clones, with some not included. The sample lists about 7,700 clones; approximately 80% were seen once. The CDR3 loop spans 12 amino acids. V lost 5 bases, J lost 3 bases, and 4 bases stayed unmatched. Germline loops: CDR1 SQVTM, CDR2 ANQGSEA. Specified treatment: preoperative locoregional IRX-2 cytokine immunotherapy. Preoperative locoregional IRX-2 cytokine immunotherapy was tested in the phase Ib source study. This clone was found a few times.

Sequencing was performed on tumor tissue, taken after IRX-2 immunotherapy. This receptor was obtained from a human donor with breast cancer. The V call is TRBV29-1, the J call TRBJ2-7; 7 nucleotides agree with TRBD2. The CDR3 DNA is TGCAGCGTTTCGCCGGGGGGCTACGAGCAGTACTTC. Amino acid sequence: CSVSPGGYEQYF.